The rows below give T cell receptor beta chains drawn from one sample of a study of Graves' ophthalmopathy and Graves' hyperthyroidism. MiXCR was run by TCRdb on the multiplex PCR reads, yielding one entry per CDR3 protein. This table holds under 350,000 distinct CDR3 sequences, about 17% found once. Sequencing was performed on peripheral blood. The receptors stem from an adult man with Graves' ophthalmopathy. The conserved cysteine and the conserved F or W are not part of the CDR3 here. Each record gives: CDR3 protein, J gene, V gene.

CDR3: ASLRLDTGELF
J: TRBJ2-2
V: TRBV28

CDR3: ASSLRQGSSYNSPLH
J: TRBJ1-6
V: TRBV4-1

CDR3: ASSSDGMVYEQY
J: TRBJ2-7
V: TRBV11-2

CDR3: SVEGQGRIETQY
J: TRBJ2-5
V: TRBV29-1

CDR3: ASSIKIASEFVPNTEAF
J: TRBJ1-1
V: TRBV19

CDR3: ASGVRAYEQY
J: TRBJ2-7
V: TRBV28

CDR3: SARSRTSDSYEQY
J: TRBJ2-7
V: TRBV20-1

CDR3: ASSMAGAGANVLT
J: TRBJ2-6
V: TRBV19

CDR3: ASSFRERGGSTDTQY
J: TRBJ2-3
V: TRBV27

CDR3: ASTLLDTGELF
J: TRBJ2-2
V: TRBV6-2/TRBV6-3

CDR3: ASSQGPDPNTEAF
J: TRBJ1-1
V: TRBV27

CDR3: ATSDATAFGTGELF
J: TRBJ2-2
V: TRBV24-1

CDR3: AWSVGGATEAF
J: TRBJ1-1
V: TRBV30

CDR3: ASSIYRGITYEQY
J: TRBJ2-7
V: TRBV19

CDR3: ASSSQPGAVSEAF
J: TRBJ1-1
V: TRBV28

CDR3: ASSLDPTGLAQETQY
J: TRBJ2-5
V: TRBV5-1

CDR3: ASSRTGVSNQPQH
J: TRBJ1-5
V: TRBV28

CDR3: ASSLGGEGRVPQH
J: TRBJ1-5
V: TRBV7-8

CDR3: ASSLGTGVHEQY
J: TRBJ2-7
V: TRBV11-2

CDR3: ASGFDHQPQH
J: TRBJ1-5
V: TRBV12-5

CDR3: ASSIQGIGQPQH
J: TRBJ1-5
V: TRBV27

CDR3: ASSSGLARSYEQY
J: TRBJ2-7
V: TRBV5-8

CDR3: AWTIGAGGPNYGYT
J: TRBJ1-2
V: TRBV30

CDR3: SVKTGLNTEAF
J: TRBJ1-1
V: TRBV29-1

CDR3: ASSLDTGRETQY
J: TRBJ2-5
V: TRBV5-5

CDR3: ASSPVIGTGELF
J: TRBJ2-2
V: TRBV28

CDR3: ASTGTGEEQY
J: TRBJ2-7
V: TRBV6-1

CDR3: ASSSETSGGLTQY
J: TRBJ2-5
V: TRBV5-1

CDR3: ASRLTDTMNTEAF
J: TRBJ1-1
V: TRBV2

CDR3: ASSFWDRNTEAF
J: TRBJ1-1
V: TRBV28

CDR3: ASSARGSYTGELF
J: TRBJ2-2
V: TRBV6-1

CDR3: ASSPRVPGYVYT
J: TRBJ1-2
V: TRBV3-1

CDR3: ASSEQDPRNTGELF
J: TRBJ2-2
V: TRBV2

CDR3: ASSLSRGGSYEQY
J: TRBJ2-7
V: TRBV27

CDR3: ASSYSTGFNYGYT
J: TRBJ1-2
V: TRBV6-5

CDR3: ASSEGRGYGYT
J: TRBJ1-2
V: TRBV10-2

CDR3: AWDPDREETQY
J: TRBJ2-5
V: TRBV30

CDR3: ASRRLAGGETQY
J: TRBJ2-5
V: TRBV6-2/TRBV6-3

CDR3: ASSPVLAGGPTGELF
J: TRBJ2-2
V: TRBV27

CDR3: ASSSPMTRGDPGELF
J: TRBJ2-2
V: TRBV11-1

CDR3: SAREPLGWLNEQY
J: TRBJ2-7
V: TRBV20-1

CDR3: ASSPAGESSYEQY
J: TRBJ2-7
V: TRBV28